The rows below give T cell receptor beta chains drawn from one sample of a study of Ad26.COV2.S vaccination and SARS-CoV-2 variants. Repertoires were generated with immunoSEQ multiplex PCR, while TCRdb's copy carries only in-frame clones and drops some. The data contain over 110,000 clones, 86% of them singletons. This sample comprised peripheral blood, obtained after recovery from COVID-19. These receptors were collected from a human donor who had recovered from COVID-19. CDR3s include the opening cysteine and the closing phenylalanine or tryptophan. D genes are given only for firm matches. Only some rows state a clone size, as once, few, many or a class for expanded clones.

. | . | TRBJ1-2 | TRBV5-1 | TGCGCCAGCAGCTTGGGGGTACAGGGAATTAACTATGGCTACACCTTC | CASSLGVQGINYGYTF
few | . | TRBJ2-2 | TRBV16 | TGTGCCAGCAGCCGATCGTACGCCGGGGAGCTGTTTTTT | CASSRSYAGELFF
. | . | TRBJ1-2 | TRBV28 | TGTGCCAGCAGTTTTATTTCGACGGGTGCGCCCGGCTACACCTTC | CASSFISTGAPGYTF
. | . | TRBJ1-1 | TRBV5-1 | TGCGCCAGCAGCTTGGGTACTGAAGCTTTCTTT | CASSLGTEAFF
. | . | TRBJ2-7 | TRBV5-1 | TGCGCCAGCACCAAAACGGGGCAAACACAGTCCTACGAGCAGTACTTC | CASTKTGQTQSYEQYF
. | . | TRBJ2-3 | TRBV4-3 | TGCGCCAGCAGCCAAGATCCGGACAGCACAGATACGCAGTATTTT | CASSQDPDSTDTQYF
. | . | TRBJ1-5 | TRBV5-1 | TGCGCCAGCAGCCCGGACATTGATAGCAATCAGCCCCAGCATTTT | CASSPDIDSNQPQHF
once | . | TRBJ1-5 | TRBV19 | TGTGCCAGTAGTGCTTACAGGGACATGGCTCAGCCCCAGCATTTT | CASSAYRDMAQPQHF
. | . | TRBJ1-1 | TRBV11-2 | TGTGCCAGCAGCTTAGGTCCCATCCATCCGACATCGCCTAACACTGAAGCTTTCTTT | CASSLGPIHPTSPNTEAFF
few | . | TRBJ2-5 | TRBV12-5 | TGTGCTAGTGGTTTGGGCCTGGGACGGCCCCAAGAGACCCAGTACTTC | CASGLGLGRPQETQYF
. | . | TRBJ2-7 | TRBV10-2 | TGCGCCAGCAGCAGCCGGGACTTAGTCTACGAGCAGTACTTC | CASSSRDLVYEQYF
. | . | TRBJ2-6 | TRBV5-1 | TGCGCCAGCAGCGTGGCTTTAGGCTCTGGGGCCAACGTCCTGACTTTC | CASSVALGSGANVLTF
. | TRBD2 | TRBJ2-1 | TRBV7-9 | TGTGCCAGCAGCTTAGTTCCTAGCGGGGGGCAGCAGTTCTTC | CASSLVPSGGQQFF
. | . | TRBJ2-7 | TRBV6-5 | TGTGCCAGCAAGGGGTTACTCGAGCAGTACTTC | CASKGLLEQYF
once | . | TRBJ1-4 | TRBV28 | TGTGCCAGCAGCGAACTGGGGTTCGCGGGGAATGAAAAACTGTTTTTT | CASSELGFAGNEKLFF
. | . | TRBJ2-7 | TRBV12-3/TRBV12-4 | TGTGCCAGCAGTTTAGGCTTACTCTACGAGCAGTACTTC | CASSLGLLYEQYF
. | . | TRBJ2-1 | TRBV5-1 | TGCGCCAGCAGCTTGACTTCAGGGGTCGATTACAATGAGCAGTTCTTC | CASSLTSGVDYNEQFF
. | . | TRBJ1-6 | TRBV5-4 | TGTGCCAGCAGCTCGACAGGATATAATTCACCCCTCCACTTT | CASSSTGYNSPLHF
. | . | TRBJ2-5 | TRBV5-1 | TGCGCCAGCAGCCACCAGGACCAAGAGACCCAGTACTTC | CASSHQDQETQYF
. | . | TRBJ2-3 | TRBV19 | TGTGCCAGTAGTATAGGAGGGGGGTTTTCAGATACGCAGTATTTT | CASSIGGGFSDTQYF
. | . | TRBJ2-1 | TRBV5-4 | TGTGCCAGCAGCTTGGCGGGTCACAACTACAATGAGCAGTTCTTC | CASSLAGHNYNEQFF
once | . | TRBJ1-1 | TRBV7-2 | TGTGCCAGCAGCTTGGGTCAAAACACTGAAGCTTTCTTT | CASSLGQNTEAFF
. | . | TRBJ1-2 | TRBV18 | TGTGCCAGCTCACCCGGGACAATGAACTATGGCTACACCTTC | CASSPGTMNYGYTF
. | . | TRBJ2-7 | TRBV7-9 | TGTGCCAGCAGCCACGTGGGACACCACCTCTACGAGCAGTACTTC | CASSHVGHHLYEQYF
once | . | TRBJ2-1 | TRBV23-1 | TGCGCCGCCCTCCGGGCCCTTGGGCATGAGCAGTTCTTC | CAALRALGHEQFF
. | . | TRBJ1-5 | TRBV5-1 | TGCGCCAGCAGCTTGTTGGGGCTAGAGGGTCAGCCCCAGCATTTT | CASSLLGLEGQPQHF
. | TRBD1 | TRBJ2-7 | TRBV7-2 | TGTGCCAGCAGATTTGACAGGGGCCTCTACGAGCAGTACTTC | CASRFDRGLYEQYF
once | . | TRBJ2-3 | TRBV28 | TGTGCCAGCATCCGGGCTGGCCTTGGCACAGATACGCAGTATTTT | CASIRAGLGTDTQYF
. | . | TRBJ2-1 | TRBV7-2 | TGTGCCAGCAGACAGGAAGGGGTGGGCAATGAGCAGTTCTTC | CASRQEGVGNEQFF
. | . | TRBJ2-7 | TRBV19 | TGTGCCAGTAGTATGGGACCCGACTACGAGCAGTACTTC | CASSMGPDYEQYF
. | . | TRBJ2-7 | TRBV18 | TGTGCCAGCTCACCACCGACGAAGGTTGACGAGCAGTACTTC | CASSPPTKVDEQYF
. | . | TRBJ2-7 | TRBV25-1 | TGTGCCAGCGGGCAGGGTGGACGTTTTGAGCAGTACTTC | CASGQGGRFEQYF
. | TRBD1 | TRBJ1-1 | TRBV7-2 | TGTGCCAGCAGCTTAGACCGGACAGGATTTGAAGCTTTCTTT | CASSLDRTGFEAFF
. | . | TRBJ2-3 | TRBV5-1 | TGCGCCAGCAGTCCGCTGGGCACAGATACGCAGTATTTT | CASSPLGTDTQYF
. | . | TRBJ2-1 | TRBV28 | TGTGCCAGCAGTTTAAACCCCGGCGATGAGCAGTTCTTC | CASSLNPGDEQFF
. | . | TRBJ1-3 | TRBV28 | TGTGCCAGCAGCCTCTCTGGAAACACCATATATTTT | CASSLSGNTIYF
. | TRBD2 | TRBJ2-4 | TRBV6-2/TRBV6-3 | TGTGCCAGCAGTTACTCGAAGCGGGGGCCCAAAAACATTCAGTACTTC | CASSYSKRGPKNIQYF
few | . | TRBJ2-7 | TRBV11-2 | TGTGCCAGCAGGCCGTTCGGAGGAAGGGGATCCTACGAGCAGTACTTC | CASRPFGGRGSYEQYF
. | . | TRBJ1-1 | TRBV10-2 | TGCGCCAGCAGTGAGTCTCTGGCCCAGAACACTGAAGCTTTCTTT | CASSESLAQNTEAFF
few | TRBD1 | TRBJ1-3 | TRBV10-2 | TGCGCCAGCAGTGATACAGGGGGCGCGTCAGGAAACACCATATATTTT | CASSDTGGASGNTIYF
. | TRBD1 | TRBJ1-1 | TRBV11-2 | TGTGCCAGCAGCTTCAGCTCCCGGTGGGACAGGGTCAACACTGAAGCTTTCTTT | CASSFSSRWDRVNTEAFF